This T cell receptor beta chain was obtained from a study of blood T cell repertoires in COVID-19. At the level of the study: The cDNA or gDNA used as material had been derived from T cells, B-cell-depleted T cells, or PBMCs.

CDR1 and CDR2 (germline): LGHDT, YNNKEL (reference sequence). The CDR3 extends over 14 amino acids. Trimming left V 1 base short and J 0 bases short, with 6 bases between. In the study's own analysis: Reference gene primer amplification gave estimated nucleated cell counts. Generated by immunoSEQ multiplex PCR, the TCRdb table keeps only in-frame clones and is missing some. The D gene and trimming were derived from the DNA, and the V and J assignments and clone size from that table. The sample carries roughly 220,000 clones, approximately 85% recorded once. The sequence was collected from a woman aged 80 or older with COVID-19, enrolled during active disease. Sequencing was done on a sample of peripheral blood. The chain links TRBV3-1 (or the pseudogene TRBV3-2) to TRBJ1-1; D gene unclear. The CDR3 region has the DNA TGTGCCAGCAGCCAAGGCAGTGTGAACACTGAAGCTTTCTTT. Its protein product is CASSQGSVNTEAFF.